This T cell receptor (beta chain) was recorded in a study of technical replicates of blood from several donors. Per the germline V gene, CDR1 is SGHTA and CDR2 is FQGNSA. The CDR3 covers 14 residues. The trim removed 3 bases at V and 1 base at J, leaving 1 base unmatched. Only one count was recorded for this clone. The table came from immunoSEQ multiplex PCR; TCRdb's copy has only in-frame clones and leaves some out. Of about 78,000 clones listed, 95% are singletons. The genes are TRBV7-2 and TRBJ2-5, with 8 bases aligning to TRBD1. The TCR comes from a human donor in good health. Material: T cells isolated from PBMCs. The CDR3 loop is CASSLDRAQETQYF. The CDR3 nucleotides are TGTGCCAGCAGCTTGGACAGGGCCCAAGAGACCCAGTACTTC. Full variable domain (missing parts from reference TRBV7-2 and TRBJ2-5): GAGVSQSPSNKVTEKGKDVELRCDPISGHTALYWYRQSLGQGLEFLIYFQGNSAPDKSGLPSDRFSAERTGGSVSTLTIQRTQQEDSAVYLCASSLDRAQETQYFGPGTRLLVL.